This T cell receptor (beta chain) stems from a study of blood T cell repertoires in COVID-19. The overall study: The origin of the acute and convalescent COVID-19 samples was the United States, Italy and Spain. In each case, the material was cDNA or gDNA derived from T cells, B-cell-depleted T cells, or PBMCs.

CDR3 length equals 15 residues. The germline V gene encodes CDR1 SGHVS and CDR2 FQNEAQ. The V and J ends lost 1 base and 2 bases, in that order; junction bases with no gene match: 4. Original processing methods: Nucleated cell counts were estimated from reference gene primer amplification. Some clones are missing from TCRdb's copy, which holds only in-frame ones; the method was immunoSEQ multiplex PCR. V and J calls and clone size are copied from that table; D and trimming were computed from the DNA. The sample contains fewer than 250,000 clones, around 83% of which appear only once. The sequence was collected from a woman aged 50 to 60 with acute or convalescent COVID-19. The rearrangement uses TRBV7-8 and TRBJ2-7; 8 nucleotides line up with TRBD1. The material sequenced was peripheral blood. CDR3 bases: TGTGCCAGCAGCTTAGGCGGGACAGGAGCCTACGAGCAGTACTTC. It codes for CASSLGGTGAYEQYF.